The rows below give T cell receptor beta chains drawn from one sample of a study of cytomegalovirus exposure and HLA in healthy donors. Generated by immunoSEQ multiplex PCR, the TCRdb table keeps only in-frame clones and is missing some. The sample comprises over 100,000 clones, more than 65% of which are singletons, and 4.2% rests with the top ten. The sample taken for sequencing was PBMCs. The origin of the receptors is a male donor in good health and CMV-seropositive. Both conserved end residues are part of each CDR3. D genes are given only for firm matches. Clone size is not always given. Where it is, it says once, few, many or a class for expanded clones.

v_call: TRBV19
d_call: .
clone_size: .
j_call: TRBJ2-1
cdr3_nt: TGTGCCAGTAGTATTAGAGGGAATGAGCAGTTCTTC
cdr3_aa: CASSIRGNEQFF

v_call: TRBV6-5
d_call: .
clone_size: .
j_call: TRBJ2-5
cdr3_nt: TGTGCCAGCAGTTACTCAACAGGTCAAGAGACCCAGTACTTC
cdr3_aa: CASSYSTGQETQYF

v_call: TRBV7-6
d_call: TRBD2
clone_size: .
j_call: TRBJ2-7
cdr3_nt: TGTGCCAGCAGCTTAGAGCCTAGCGGGAGCTACGAGCAGTACTTC
cdr3_aa: CASSLEPSGSYEQYF

v_call: TRBV5-5
d_call: .
clone_size: .
j_call: TRBJ2-5
cdr3_nt: TGTGCCAGCAGCTTTCAGGGTCTTGAGACCCAGTACTTC
cdr3_aa: CASSFQGLETQYF

v_call: TRBV4-1
d_call: TRBD1
clone_size: .
j_call: TRBJ1-2
cdr3_nt: TGCGCCAGCAGCCAAGGGGGACAGGGGAGGAAAGACTATGGCTACACCTTC
cdr3_aa: CASSQGGQGRKDYGYTF

v_call: TRBV15
d_call: .
clone_size: .
j_call: TRBJ2-7
cdr3_nt: TGTGCCACCAGCAGAGACGGGAGCTCCTACGAGCAGTACTTC
cdr3_aa: CATSRDGSSYEQYF

v_call: TRBV5-1
d_call: TRBD1
clone_size: .
j_call: TRBJ2-2
cdr3_nt: TGCGCCAGCAGCTTGACAGGGGGCTATGCCGGGGAGCTGTTTTTT
cdr3_aa: CASSLTGGYAGELFF

v_call: TRBV28
d_call: .
clone_size: .
j_call: TRBJ2-7
cdr3_nt: TGTGCCAGCAGAGACACAGGGACTAAGACTTACGAGCAGTACTTC
cdr3_aa: CASRDTGTKTYEQYF

v_call: TRBV6-1
d_call: .
clone_size: .
j_call: TRBJ1-5
cdr3_nt: TGTGCCAGCAGTGAAAGGAGGAATCAGCCCCAGCATTTT
cdr3_aa: CASSERRNQPQHF

v_call: TRBV13
d_call: TRBD2
clone_size: .
j_call: TRBJ2-7
cdr3_nt: TGTGCCAGCAGCCCTACCGGGACTAGCCGTTCTGAGCAGTACTTC
cdr3_aa: CASSPTGTSRSEQYF

v_call: TRBV30
d_call: .
clone_size: .
j_call: TRBJ1-1
cdr3_nt: TGTGCCTGGAGTCGCCTAAAACGCGGGGGGGCTTTCTTT
cdr3_aa: CAWSRLKRGGAFF

v_call: TRBV7-2
d_call: .
clone_size: .
j_call: TRBJ2-7
cdr3_nt: TGTGCCAGCAGCTTAGTGTTTGCCAGGGGAACCTACGAGCAGTACTTC
cdr3_aa: CASSLVFARGTYEQYF

v_call: TRBV6-6
d_call: .
clone_size: .
j_call: TRBJ2-3
cdr3_nt: TGTGCCAGCAGTTATCTTCGAAGGGGCGGTACAGATACGCAGTATTTT
cdr3_aa: CASSYLRRGGTDTQYF

v_call: TRBV7-9
d_call: TRBD2
clone_size: .
j_call: TRBJ2-3
cdr3_nt: TGTGCCAGCAGCCCCGGGACTAGCGGGTTGGTGTATACGCAGTATTTT
cdr3_aa: CASSPGTSGLVYTQYF

v_call: TRBV7-9
d_call: TRBD1
clone_size: .
j_call: TRBJ2-7
cdr3_nt: TGTGCCAGCAGCTTAACCGGGACAGGGGGGGCCTACGAGCAGTACTTC
cdr3_aa: CASSLTGTGGAYEQYF

v_call: TRBV27
d_call: TRBD1
clone_size: .
j_call: TRBJ2-7
cdr3_nt: TGTGCCAGCAGTTTGGACAGGGGATACTACGAGCAGTACTTC
cdr3_aa: CASSLDRGYYEQYF

v_call: TRBV7-2
d_call: .
clone_size: .
j_call: TRBJ1-5
cdr3_nt: TGTGCCAGCAACGAAGGGGGGGTGAGCAATCAGCCCCAGCATTTT
cdr3_aa: CASNEGGVSNQPQHF

v_call: TRBV2
d_call: TRBD2
clone_size: .
j_call: TRBJ2-3
cdr3_nt: TGTGCCAGCAGTGGATCTAGCGGAAACACAGATACGCAGTATTTT
cdr3_aa: CASSGSSGNTDTQYF

v_call: TRBV28
d_call: .
clone_size: .
j_call: TRBJ2-3
cdr3_nt: TGTGCCATCGGAGCTCACACAGATACGCAGTATTTT
cdr3_aa: CAIGAHTDTQYF

v_call: TRBV7-9
d_call: TRBD1
clone_size: few
j_call: TRBJ2-5
cdr3_nt: TGTGCCAGCAGCTTAACAGGGGACCAAGAGACCCAGTACTTC
cdr3_aa: CASSLTGDQETQYF

v_call: TRBV6-6
d_call: .
clone_size: .
j_call: TRBJ2-2
cdr3_nt: TGTGCCAGCAGTTACCCCCGGGGGGCGGACGGGGAGCTGTTTTTT
cdr3_aa: CASSYPRGADGELFF

v_call: TRBV5-1
d_call: TRBD1
clone_size: .
j_call: TRBJ1-6
cdr3_nt: TGCGCCAGCAGGGCCGGAACAGGGGATTTGAGCTCCTATAATTCACCCCTCCACTTT
cdr3_aa: CASRAGTGDLSSYNSPLHF

v_call: TRBV18
d_call: TRBD1
clone_size: few
j_call: TRBJ1-2
cdr3_nt: TGTGCCAGCTCACCGACAGGGGTCACTAACTATGGCTACACCTTC
cdr3_aa: CASSPTGVTNYGYTF

v_call: TRBV4-2
d_call: TRBD1
clone_size: .
j_call: TRBJ2-6
cdr3_nt: TGTGCCAGCAGCCAAGTGGGACAGGCTGGGGCCAACGGCCTGACTTTC
cdr3_aa: CASSQVGQAGANGLTF

v_call: TRBV18
d_call: .
clone_size: .
j_call: TRBJ1-5
cdr3_nt: TGTGCCAGCTCAACAGCCCCAGCCAATCAGCCCCAGCATTTT
cdr3_aa: CASSTAPANQPQHF

v_call: TRBV9
d_call: .
clone_size: few
j_call: TRBJ2-7
cdr3_nt: TGTGCCAGCAGCGTAGGAGGCAGGGGATCTGGGGAGCAGTACTTC
cdr3_aa: CASSVGGRGSGEQYF

v_call: TRBV9
d_call: .
clone_size: few
j_call: TRBJ2-7
cdr3_nt: TGTGCCAGCAGCGTAGATCCTAGTACGGGCGAGCAGTACTTC
cdr3_aa: CASSVDPSTGEQYF

v_call: TRBV10-3
d_call: TRBD1
clone_size: .
j_call: TRBJ2-1
cdr3_nt: TGTGCCACCATGCCGGGACAGGGGGCATGGGAGCAGTTCTTC
cdr3_aa: CATMPGQGAWEQFF

v_call: TRBV7-9
d_call: TRBD1
clone_size: .
j_call: TRBJ1-4
cdr3_nt: TGTTCCAGCAGCTTCTTGGGGACAGGGCCTAATGAAAAACTGTTTTTT
cdr3_aa: CSSSFLGTGPNEKLFF

v_call: TRBV7-7
d_call: .
clone_size: .
j_call: TRBJ2-2
cdr3_nt: TGTGCCAGCAGCTTAACAGCAACCGGGGAGCTGTTTTTT
cdr3_aa: CASSLTATGELFF

v_call: TRBV6-4
d_call: TRBD2
clone_size: medium-sized
j_call: TRBJ2-3
cdr3_nt: TGTGCCAGCAGTGAGCTAGCGGGATCCGATACGCAGTATTTT
cdr3_aa: CASSELAGSDTQYF

v_call: TRBV27
d_call: TRBD2
clone_size: .
j_call: TRBJ2-7
cdr3_nt: TGTGCCAGCAGCCCTCCATCTCTAGCGGGATTATACTACGAGCAGTACTTC
cdr3_aa: CASSPPSLAGLYYEQYF

v_call: TRBV18
d_call: .
clone_size: .
j_call: TRBJ1-1
cdr3_nt: TGTGCCAGCTCACCACGATCTGGGGCCAAGAACACTGAAGCTTTCTTT
cdr3_aa: CASSPRSGAKNTEAFF

v_call: TRBV7-9
d_call: TRBD1
clone_size: .
j_call: TRBJ1-2
cdr3_nt: TGTGCCAGCAGTGCTAATACCGGGACAGGGCTCGGCTATGGCTACACCTTC
cdr3_aa: CASSANTGTGLGYGYTF

v_call: TRBV6-5
d_call: .
clone_size: .
j_call: TRBJ2-1
cdr3_nt: TGTGCCAGCAGTTTCACAGGGAGGGCTGGGGTGAATGAGCAGTTCTTC
cdr3_aa: CASSFTGRAGVNEQFF

v_call: TRBV7-9
d_call: TRBD2
clone_size: .
j_call: TRBJ2-3
cdr3_nt: TGTGCCAGCAGCTTAGGCGGACTAGCGGGGGCGACAGATACGCAGTATTTT
cdr3_aa: CASSLGGLAGATDTQYF

v_call: TRBV5-1
d_call: .
clone_size: once
j_call: TRBJ2-3
cdr3_nt: TGCGCCAGCAGCGGACGACAGGCAGATACGCAGTATTTT
cdr3_aa: CASSGRQADTQYF

v_call: TRBV7-2
d_call: .
clone_size: .
j_call: TRBJ1-1
cdr3_nt: TGTGCCAGCAGCTTAGGGGGAATAGGGGGCACTGAAGCTTTCTTT
cdr3_aa: CASSLGGIGGTEAFF

v_call: TRBV6-5
d_call: TRBD1
clone_size: .
j_call: TRBJ1-1
cdr3_nt: TGTGCCAGCAGTTCATCCGGGACAGGGAACACTGAAGCTTTCTTT
cdr3_aa: CASSSSGTGNTEAFF

v_call: TRBV5-6
d_call: .
clone_size: .
j_call: TRBJ2-1
cdr3_nt: TGTGCCAGCAGCTTGGGAAGCCCCCGGGAGCAGTTCTTC
cdr3_aa: CASSLGSPREQFF

v_call: TRBV29-1
d_call: TRBD1
clone_size: .
j_call: TRBJ2-3
cdr3_nt: TGCAGCGTTGAAGCGAGGACAGGGGACACAGATACGCAGTATTTT
cdr3_aa: CSVEARTGDTDTQYF

v_call: TRBV29-1
d_call: .
clone_size: .
j_call: TRBJ1-4
cdr3_nt: TGCAGCGTTTCTGGGGGGGGTGAAAAACTGTTTTTT
cdr3_aa: CSVSGGGEKLFF

v_call: TRBV7-9
d_call: .
clone_size: .
j_call: TRBJ2-2
cdr3_nt: TGTGCCAGCAGCCACAGACTAGCCGGGGAGCTGTTTTTT
cdr3_aa: CASSHRLAGELFF

v_call: TRBV19
d_call: TRBD2
clone_size: .
j_call: TRBJ2-1
cdr3_nt: TGTGCCAGTAGCCATTCGCCCGGACTAGATGGAATCTACAATGAGCAGTTCTTC
cdr3_aa: CASSHSPGLDGIYNEQFF

v_call: TRBV5-1
d_call: TRBD1
clone_size: .
j_call: TRBJ1-4
cdr3_nt: TGCGCCAGCAGCTTGGGGGACAGGGGGCATGAAAAACTGTTTTTT
cdr3_aa: CASSLGDRGHEKLFF

v_call: TRBV6-1
d_call: .
clone_size: .
j_call: TRBJ2-6
cdr3_nt: TGTGCCAGCAGTGAAGTGGTAGTGACTGGGGCCAACGTCCTGACTTTC
cdr3_aa: CASSEVVVTGANVLTF

v_call: TRBV28
d_call: TRBD2
clone_size: .
j_call: TRBJ2-5
cdr3_nt: TGTGCCAGCAGGGAAGCGGGAGCCACGTACCAAGAGACCCAGTACTTC
cdr3_aa: CASREAGATYQETQYF

v_call: TRBV19
d_call: .
clone_size: once
j_call: TRBJ1-5
cdr3_nt: TGTGCCAGTAGTATTCTGAGGACAGCCATTAATAGCAATCAGCCCCAGCATTTT
cdr3_aa: CASSILRTAINSNQPQHF

v_call: TRBV2
d_call: .
clone_size: once
j_call: TRBJ2-7
cdr3_nt: TGTGCCATCGGACAGACCGAGCAGTACTTC
cdr3_aa: CAIGQTEQYF

v_call: TRBV7-9
d_call: TRBD2
clone_size: .
j_call: TRBJ2-7
cdr3_nt: TGTGCCAGCAGCCAAGGGGCGGGGGCCTACGAGCAGTACTTC
cdr3_aa: CASSQGAGAYEQYF

v_call: TRBV6-4
d_call: TRBD2
clone_size: .
j_call: TRBJ2-2
cdr3_nt: TGTGCCAGCAGTGTCAGTCTAGCGGGTTCTCACACCGGGGAGCTGTTTTTT
cdr3_aa: CASSVSLAGSHTGELFF

v_call: TRBV30
d_call: .
clone_size: few
j_call: TRBJ1-1
cdr3_nt: TGTGCCTGGACCTACTTCGCGGGGGCTCGGCTTTACACTGAAGCTTTCTTT
cdr3_aa: CAWTYFAGARLYTEAFF

v_call: TRBV5-4
d_call: TRBD2
clone_size: .
j_call: TRBJ2-1
cdr3_nt: TGTGCCATCCGTCGACCTAGCGGGAGGCCCAATGAGCAGTTCTTC
cdr3_aa: CAIRRPSGRPNEQFF

v_call: TRBV4-2
d_call: .
clone_size: .
j_call: TRBJ2-3
cdr3_nt: TGTGCCAGCAGCCAAGGAGCTAGCGGCACAGATACGCAGTATTTT
cdr3_aa: CASSQGASGTDTQYF

v_call: TRBV10-3
d_call: TRBD2
clone_size: .
j_call: TRBJ2-3
cdr3_nt: TGTGCCATCAGGGATCCCGGGACTAGCGCCACAGATACGCAGTATTTT
cdr3_aa: CAIRDPGTSATDTQYF

v_call: TRBV19
d_call: TRBD2
clone_size: few
j_call: TRBJ2-3
cdr3_nt: TGTGCCAGTAGGGGGCGACTAGCGGGGTACACAGATACGCAGTATTTT
cdr3_aa: CASRGRLAGYTDTQYF

v_call: TRBV5-4
d_call: TRBD1
clone_size: .
j_call: TRBJ1-5
cdr3_nt: TGTGCCAGCAGCTTGGGGGGGACAGCGAACAATCAGCCCCAGCATTTT
cdr3_aa: CASSLGGTANNQPQHF

v_call: TRBV28
d_call: .
clone_size: .
j_call: TRBJ1-6
cdr3_nt: TGTGCCAGCCAGGACACACTGTCATATAATTCACCCCTCCACTTT
cdr3_aa: CASQDTLSYNSPLHF

v_call: TRBV9
d_call: .
clone_size: .
j_call: TRBJ1-1
cdr3_nt: TGTGCCAGCAGCGTAACGGCAGGGAGGACTGAAGCTTTCTTT
cdr3_aa: CASSVTAGRTEAFF

v_call: TRBV6-5
d_call: .
clone_size: .
j_call: TRBJ2-7
cdr3_nt: TGTGCCAGCAGTTACGGTCGGGGGGCAAAGGAAGAGCAGTACTTC
cdr3_aa: CASSYGRGAKEEQYF